The rows below give T cell receptor beta chains drawn from one sample of a study of blood T cell repertoires in COVID-19. Method: immunoSEQ multiplex PCR; TCRdb's copy keeps in-frame clones and lacks some. Among roughly 250,000 clones, about nine tenths were seen once, and the ten largest hold 1.2%. Sequenced: PBMCs or T cells enriched from blood (not recorded which). Receptors were obtained from a woman in her thirties or forties with acute COVID-19. Each CDR3 is given with its conserved first and last residue. A D gene is named only where the DNA matches it firmly. Clone sizes are given selectively: once, few, many, or a class where the clone is expanded.

V gene	J gene	D gene	clone size	CDR3 protein	CDR3 DNA
TRBV4-2	TRBJ2-3	-	-	CASSPRDLSSTDTQYF	TGTGCCAGCAGCCCGCGGGACTTATCTTCGACAGATACGCAGTATTTT
TRBV5-1	TRBJ2-3	TRBD2	-	CASSSLAGGSTDTQYF	TGCGCCAGCAGCTCCCTAGCGGGAGGGAGCACAGATACGCAGTATTTT
TRBV28	TRBJ1-5	-	few	CASSSNRFQINQPQHF	TGTGCCAGCAGTTCTAACAGGTTCCAAATCAATCAGCCCCAGCATTTT
TRBV19	TRBJ1-2	TRBD1	-	CASSDRVYGYTF	TGTGCCAGTAGCGACAGGGTTTATGGCTACACCTTC
TRBV10-3	TRBJ1-1	TRBD1	-	CAIGTGALNTEAFF	TGTGCCATCGGCACAGGGGCTCTGAACACTGAAGCTTTCTTT
TRBV30	TRBJ1-3	-	-	CAWSGPPAVSGNTIYF	TGTGCCTGGAGTGGTCCCCCGGCGGTCTCTGGAAACACCATATATTTT
TRBV2	TRBJ2-5	TRBD1	-	CASRWDRGYQETQYF	TGTGCCAGCAGGTGGGACAGGGGGTACCAAGAGACCCAGTACTTC
TRBV12-5	TRBJ1-3	TRBD1	-	CASGLRTGRRGNTIYF	TGTGCTAGTGGTCTAAGGACAGGGCGACGTGGAAACACCATATATTTT
TRBV7-3	TRBJ1-6	TRBD1	once	CASSLSGTGASPLHF	TGTGCCAGCAGCTTGTCCGGGACAGGGGCGTCACCCCTCCACTTT
TRBV18	TRBJ2-3	-	-	CASSPFEGGGTDTQYF	TGTGCCAGCTCACCTTTTGAGGGAGGAGGCACAGATACGCAGTATTTT
TRBV3-1/TRBV3-2	TRBJ1-1	TRBD1	-	CASSPGWGQGHTEAFF	TGTGCCAGCAGCCCTGGCTGGGGACAGGGACACACTGAAGCTTTCTTT
TRBV2	TRBJ2-7	-	-	CASSESRQGYEQYF	TGTGCCAGCAGTGAGAGTAGGCAGGGCTACGAGCAGTACTTC
TRBV2	TRBJ1-1	-	-	CANSRENTEAFF	TGTGCCAACAGCCGGGAAAACACTGAAGCTTTCTTT
TRBV6-5	TRBJ1-1	TRBD1	-	CASSRDSYLNTEAFF	TGTGCCAGCAGCCGGGACAGCTATCTGAACACTGAAGCTTTCTTT
TRBV19	TRBJ1-1	-	-	CASTYGAEEAFF	TGTGCCAGTACTTATGGGGCGGAAGAAGCTTTCTTT
TRBV19	TRBJ2-1	-	-	CASSPGFNEQFF	TGTGCCAGTAGTCCGGGATTCAATGAGCAGTTCTTC
TRBV27	TRBJ1-6	-	-	CASRFSLRGLRNSPLHF	TGTGCCAGCAGATTTTCTTTGCGGGGCCTGCGTAATTCACCCCTCCACTTT
TRBV6-6	TRBJ1-5	-	-	CASTKSERGQPQHF	TGTGCCAGCACAAAGAGTGAGCGAGGTCAGCCCCAGCATTTT
TRBV28	TRBJ1-6	TRBD1	once	CASSILDRVYNSPLHF	TGTGCCAGCAGTATCCTCGACAGGGTCTATAATTCACCCCTCCACTTT
TRBV30	TRBJ1-5	TRBD1	-	CAWSGETGGLQPQHF	TGTGCCTGGAGTGGTGAGACAGGGGGCTTGCAGCCCCAGCATTTT
TRBV5-1	TRBJ1-3	-	once	CASSLGRGGDTIYF	TGCGCCAGCAGCTTGGGCAGGGGTGGAGACACCATATATTTT
TRBV6-1	TRBJ1-2	TRBD1	-	CASSEAGTGDYGYTF	TGTGCCAGCAGTGAAGCGGGGACAGGTGACTATGGCTACACCTTC
TRBV9	TRBJ1-3	TRBD1	-	CASSVMTGDGNTIYF	TGTGCCAGCAGCGTGATGACAGGGGACGGAAACACCATATATTTT
TRBV6-2/TRBV6-3	TRBJ2-3	TRBD2	-	CASSSPAGAETDTQYF	TGTGCCAGCAGTTCGCCGGCGGGAGCTGAGACAGATACGCAGTATTTT
TRBV24-1	TRBJ1-2	-	-	CATSDSLRVYGYTF	TGTGCCACCAGTGATTCCCTCCGTGTCTATGGCTACACCTTC
TRBV3-1/TRBV3-2	TRBJ2-7	-	-	CASSKRQGRGYEQYF	TGTGCCAGCAGCAAACGACAGGGGAGGGGGTACGAGCAGTACTTC
TRBV6-5	TRBJ2-5	-	-	CASILGDGGTQYF	TGTGCCAGCATTCTAGGGGACGGGGGGACCCAGTACTTC
TRBV6-1	TRBJ2-1	TRBD2	-	CASSAPSGSAYNEQFF	TGTGCCAGCAGTGCCCCTAGCGGGAGTGCCTACAATGAGCAGTTCTTC
TRBV7-6	TRBJ1-6	-	few	CASSLGGGAFSPLHF	TGTGCCAGCAGCTTAGGCGGGGGCGCCTTTTCACCCCTCCACTTT
TRBV2	TRBJ1-4	-	-	CARNQGLANEKLFF	TGTGCCAGGAATCAGGGCCTGGCTAATGAAAAACTGTTTTTT
TRBV4-1	TRBJ1-2	-	-	CASSQVSSANYGYTF	TGCGCCAGCAGCCAAGTTTCCTCAGCTAACTATGGCTACACCTTC
TRBV7-9	TRBJ2-7	-	-	CASSLDFSSDSYEQYF	TGTGCCAGCAGCTTAGACTTCAGTAGCGACTCCTACGAGCAGTACTTC
TRBV30	TRBJ1-6	-	-	CAWRPGVGPGPLHF	TGTGCCTGGAGGCCCGGGGTTGGCCCGGGGCCCCTCCACTTT